The T cell receptor (beta chain) described here comes from a study of OX40 agonist ivuxolimab in advanced cancers. For the study at large: The group had a mean age of around 60 years, ranged from 23 to 79, and was 75% to 85% male.

TCRdb keeps only in-frame clones here, not all; method: immunoSEQ multiplex PCR. The table shows some 50,000 clones, with about 79% occurring only once. Remarks on this clone: The antigen is not known.

Study observations and caveats: Clonal expansion from baseline to week 6 occurred in both CD4+ and CD8+ T cells.

This sample comprised CD4+ or CD8+ T cells sorted from blood, obtained in a trial of the OX40 agonist ivuxolimab. The receptor was derived from an adult with an advanced solid tumor such as melanoma, head and neck, liver or kidney cancer.

CDR3 residues: CASSENLAQTYNEQFF. Written as DNA, the CDR3 is TGTGCCAGCAGTGAAAACCTAGCGCAAACCTACAATGAGCAGTTCTTC. The genes are TRBV6-1 and TRBJ2-1, with D tentatively TRBD2 (6 bases). V was shortened by 2 bases and J by 2 bases, with 13 bases between the two germline ends. In germline, CDR1 is MNHNS, CDR2 SASEGT. The CDR3 spans 16 residues.